This T cell receptor beta chain was documented in a study of PD-L1 blockade in urothelial cancer. The table came from immunoSEQ multiplex PCR; TCRdb's copy has only in-frame clones and leaves some out. This sample carries around 87,000 clones, around four fifths of them seen once, and the ten largest clones take around 7.7%. With regard to this clone: What it recognizes is unknown.

The CDR3 has 13 residues. Germline CDR1 SGHRS, CDR2 YFSETQ. Trimming shortened V by 3 bases and J by 2 bases, and 6 bases separated the two germline ends. Study-level findings and limits: Blood clones associated with the tumor expanded more at 3 weeks in durable-benefit patients.

As for time point: peripheral blood 6 weeks after treatment start. The gene calls are TRBV5-1 and TRBJ1-3, with D perhaps TRBD1 (6 bases). The sequencing used PBMCs, collected around atezolizumab (anti-PD-L1) treatment. The receptor was derived from a man between 65 and 85 years old with urothelial cancer. The CDR3 spells CASSSGAGNTIYF. The DNA for the CDR3 is TGCGCCAGCAGCTCAGGGGCTGGAAACACCATATATTTT.